Below, 31 T cell receptor beta chains from the same sample are listed, as sequenced in a study of blood T cell repertoires in COVID-19 (dated by TCRdb to 2018 to 2020). The library was made by the immunoSEQ multiplex PCR assay. Not all clones reach the TCRdb copy of this immuneACCESS table, which keeps in-frame sequences only. Checked studies attribute under half of the gap to unresolved V genes and leave the rest unexplained. This sample gives 75,000 to 80,000 clones in total; about 93% of them show up just once. The ten largest clones capture approximately 5% of the sample. Source material: peripheral blood. Receptor source: a human donor in a cohort sampled during active COVID-19.

This clone was counted once. The chain uses TRBV18 and TRBJ1-1, with 8 bases lining up with TRBD1. CDR3 length: 17 residues. The V gene's germline CDR1 is KGHSH and CDR2 LQKENI. V lost 4 bases and J lost 1; bases outside the gene matches: 11. The CDR3 spells CASSLYSLQGGNTEAFF. For the CDR3, the DNA is TGTGCCAGCTCACTATATTCGTTACAGGGGGGGAACACTGAAGCTTTCTTT. The variable domain in full, completed from reference TRBV18 and TRBJ1-1, reads NAGVMQNPRHLVRRRGQEARLRCSPMKGHSHVYWYRQLPEEGLKFMVYLQKENIIDESGMPKERFSAEFPKEGPSILRIQQVVRGDSAAYFCASSLYSLQGGNTEAFFGQGTRLTVV.

The rearrangement uses TRBV6-5 and TRBJ1-2; 7 bases fit TRBD1. The CDR3 sequence is 13 residues long. In germline, CDR1 is MNHEY, CDR2 SVGAGI. V lost 6 bases and J lost 3; bases outside the gene matches: 4. The CDR3 DNA is TGTGCCAGCAGGCCCGGGACAGACTATGGCTACACCTTC. This sequence encodes CASRPGTDYGYTF.

A single count supports this clone. The rearrangement joins TRBV28 to TRBJ2-7; TRBD1 matches 7 bases. The V gene end was trimmed by 9 bases and the J gene end by 2 bases; junction bases not matched to a gene: 7. The CDR3 is 13 residues long. Germline values: CDR1 MDHEN, CDR2 SYDVKM. As DNA, the CDR3 is TGTGCCAGTCTCGGGACAGACACCTACGAGCAGTACTTC. This encodes CASLGTDTYEQYF.

The chain uses TRBV5-4 and TRBJ2-4; 7 bases match TRBD1. Germline values: CDR1 SGHNT, CDR2 YYREEE (reference sequence). The CDR3 consists of 16 residues. After removal of 4 bases from V and 1 base from J, the junction contained 8 bases not matched to a gene. CDR3 nucleotide sequence: TGTGCCAGCAGCCCGCCAGGGGGAAGTGCCAAAAACATTCAGTACTTC. This translates into CASSPPGGSAKNIQYF.

The rearrangement links TRBV7-6 to TRBJ1-3; D is perhaps TRBD1 (6 bases). The CDR3 length is 15 residues. Germline V gene sequence: CDR1 SGHVS, CDR2 FNYEAQ. Trimming pared 5 bases from V and 4 bases from J, leaving 15 bases between. DNA of the CDR3: TGTGCCAGCAGCCCGACCCGGGACAAAGGAAACACCATATATTTT. Residues: CASSPTRDKGNTIYF. The full variable domain, its missing parts supplied by reference TRBV7-6 and TRBJ1-3, is GAGVSQSPRYKVTKRGQDVALRCDPISGHVSLYWYRQALGQGPEFLTYFNYEAQQDKSGLPNDRFSAERPEGSISTLTIQRTEQRDSAMYRCASSPTRDKGNTIYFGEGSWLTVV.

The chain uses TRBV29-1 and TRBJ2-3; perhaps TRBD2 as D (5 bases). The CDR3 spans 12 residues. The ends were cut back, 4 bases at V and 2 bases at J, with 7 bases in the middle. Germline V CDR1 and CDR2: SQVTM, ANQGSEA. The CDR3 nucleotides read TGCAGCGTTGGAGGGATCACAGATACGCAGTATTTT. Translating it yields CSVGGITDTQYF.

This clone came up many times. One end of the junction is discordant with germline, which a read error may explain. The chain has TRBV24-1 and TRBJ1-5, with D perhaps matching TRBD1 (5 bases). CDR1 and CDR2 from the germline V gene are KGHDR and SFDVKD. The CDR3 sequence is 18 residues long. Here the CDR3 DNA reads TGTGCCACCAGCGATTCCCTGGGAAGGGGTGAAATAGGTCAGCCCCAGCATTTT. It translates to CATSDSLGRGEIGQPQHF.

This clone has only a few counts. The V call is TRBV7-8, the J call TRBJ1-2; D is ambiguous. Germline V gene data show CDR1 as SGHVS and CDR2 as FQNEAQ. V lost 5 bases and J 14 bases, leaving 15 bases between the germline ends. This CDR3 comprises 11 residues. The CDR3 DNA sequence: TGTGCCAGCAGCCTCTTTAGAACTACAACCTTC. It yields the protein CASSLFRTTTF. Supplemented by reference TRBV7-8 and TRBJ1-2, the full variable domain reads GAGVSQSPRYKVAKRGQDVALRCDPISGHVSLFWYQQALGQGPEFLTYFQNEAQLDKSGLPSDRFFAERPEGSVSTLKIQRTQQEDSAVYLCASSLFRTTTFGSGTRLTVV.

CDR3 sequence reads: CASSDSSGGGYTF. The CDR3 DNA reads as TGTGCCAGCAGCGACTCAAGCGGTGGGGGCTACACCTTC. The chain carries TRBV7-3 and TRBJ1-2, with D unresolved. V was cut by 5 bases and J by 8 bases, with 15 bases left in between. Germline-derived CDR1 and CDR2 are SGHTA and FQGTGA. The CDR3 contains 13 residues.

The V and J genes are TRBV11-2 and TRBJ1-1; 8 bases align to TRBD1. The germline V gene encodes CDR1 SGHAT and CDR2 FQNNGV. Germline trimming cut 5 bases from V and 4 bases from J; bases unmatched to any gene: 3. The CDR3 runs 13 residues. The CDR3 DNA sequence: TGTGCCAGCAGCCCCAGGGGGCCCACTGAAGCTTTCTTT. It translates to CASSPRGPTEAFF.

V is TRBV2 and J is TRBJ1-1; D might be TRBD1 (5 bases). This CDR3 region has 13 residues. The V gene's germline CDR1 is SNHLY and CDR2 FYNNEI. The V and J ends lost 7 bases and 1 base respectively, with 10 bases between them. CDR3 loop: CASTEDTNTEAFF. CDR3 DNA: TGTGCCAGCACCGAGGACACGAACACTGAAGCTTTCTTT. The full variable domain, rest sourced from reference TRBV2 and TRBJ1-1, is EPEVTQTPSHQVTQMGQEVILRCVPISNHLYFYWYRQILGQKVEFLVSFYNNEISEKSEIFDDQFSVERPDGSNFTLKIRSTKLEDSAMYFCASTEDTNTEAFFGQGTRLTVV.

In its sample, this clone was seen once. The chain has TRBV6-5 and TRBJ1-2; D uncertain. CDR3 size: 13 residues. Trimming removed 8 bases at V and 4 bases at J, with 14 bases between. CDR1 MNHEY and CDR2 SVGAGI come from the germline V gene. The CDR3 spells CASVAPGFYGYTF. CDR3 coding DNA: TGTGCCAGCGTGGCCCCGGGTTTCTATGGCTACACCTTC.

This chain uses TRBV7-6 with TRBJ2-7; 8 bases are shared with TRBD1. Germline V gene sequence: CDR1 SGHVS, CDR2 FNYEAQ. Trimming at V came to 1 base and at J to 2 bases, leaving 4 bases not matched to a gene. This CDR3 contains 15 residues. CDR3 sequence: CASSLEGQAAYEQYF. The CDR3, as DNA: TGTGCCAGCAGCTTAGAGGGACAGGCGGCCTACGAGCAGTACTTC.

This clone showed up just once. The chain joins TRBV7-2 to TRBJ2-1; D may be TRBD1 (6 bases). Germline V gene lookup returns CDR1 SGHTA and CDR2 FQGNSA. V shed 5 bases and J shed 8 bases, with 16 bases lying between them. The CDR3 spans 14 residues. The CDR3 sequence: CASSQPTGLDEQFF. Written as DNA, the CDR3 is TGTGCCAGCAGCCAGCCCACAGGGCTGGATGAGCAGTTCTTC.

The chain combines TRBV19 with TRBJ2-3; 11 bases align to TRBD2. The J segment lost 4 bases and the V segment lost 1 base, leaving 4 bases of the junction unmatched. Germline V gene sequence: CDR1 LNHDA, CDR2 SQIVND (reference sequence). The CDR3 runs 16 residues. Here the CDR3 DNA reads TGTGCCAGTAGTATAGGTAGCGGGGGGGTAGCAGATACGCAGTATTTT. Translating it yields CASSIGSGGVADTQYF.

The chain recombines TRBV7-9 with TRBJ2-5; 9 bases agree with TRBD1. This CDR3 spans 14 amino acids. Germline lookup yields CDR1 SEHNR and CDR2 FQNEAQ (reference sequence). V lost 4 bases, J lost 3 bases, and 3 bases stayed unmatched. The CDR3 nucleotides read TGTGCCAGCAGCTGGGGGACAGGGAAAGAGACCCAGTACTTC. Residues: CASSWGTGKETQYF.

V and J are TRBV6-6 and TRBJ1-1, with TRBD1 as a possible D gene (5 bases). Germline CDR1 and CDR2: MNHNY and SVGAGI (reference sequence). The CDR3 spans 15 residues. V lost 0 bases to trimming and J lost 0 bases, with 8 bases between them. CDR3 region: CASSYSAGMNTEAFF. In DNA form, the CDR3 reads TGTGCCAGCAGTTACTCAGCAGGGATGAACACTGAAGCTTTCTTT.

The V call is TRBV29-1, the J call TRBJ2-7; 11 bases match TRBD2. Germline V lookup: CDR1 SQVTM, CDR2 ANQGSEA. V lost 3 bases, J lost 6 bases, and 10 bases stayed unmatched. The CDR3 spans 15 residues. The chain's CDR3 is CSVEALASGGSEQYF. The CDR3 DNA follows: TGCAGCGTTGAGGCCCTGGCTAGCGGGGGGAGCGAGCAGTACTTC.

The V gene is TRBV29-1, the J gene TRBJ1-1; D not certain. Germline V gives CDR1 SQVTM, CDR2 ANQGSEA. The CDR3 runs to 13 residues. The V end was cut by 7 bases, the J end by 0 bases, with 12 bases between. The CDR3 bases are TGCAGCGCCCTAGGAGCCCTGAACACTGAAGCTTTCTTT. Its protein is CSALGALNTEAFF.

The chain is built from TRBV7-2 and TRBJ2-7; 10 nucleotides line up with TRBD2. The CDR3 loop spans 17 amino acids. Losses at the gene ends were 2 bases for V and 4 bases for J; bases not matched to a gene: 11. CDR1 and CDR2 from the germline V gene are SGHTA and FQGNSA. The CDR3: CASSLFGNQAGGYEQYF. In DNA, the CDR3 is TGTGCCAGCAGCTTATTTGGTAACCAAGCGGGGGGGTACGAGCAGTACTTC.

The chain joins TRBV3-1 (or the pseudogene TRBV3-2) to TRBJ2-2; possible D gene TRBD1, 5 bases. CDR3 length: 15 amino acids. Trimming stripped 2 bases from V and 8 bases from J, with 15 bases between. The V gene's germline CDR1 is LGHDT and CDR2 YNNKEL (reference sequence). CDR3: CASSQWAGRIGELFF. Written as DNA, the CDR3 is TGTGCCAGCAGCCAATGGGCAGGGCGGATAGGGGAGCTGTTTTTT.

The gene calls are TRBV5-1 and TRBJ2-5; D is perhaps TRBD2 (6 bases). CDR1 is SGHRS and CDR2 is YFSETQ in the germline V gene. V was shortened by 3 bases and J by 5 bases, with 17 bases between the two germline ends. This CDR3 region has 15 residues. CDR3 residues: CASSSYRLEGETQYF. CDR3 DNA sequence: TGCGCCAGCAGCTCGTACCGACTGGAGGGGGAGACCCAGTACTTC.

This clone was counted between two and nine times. The genes are TRBV3-1 (or the pseudogene TRBV3-2) and TRBJ2-1, with 8 bases aligning to TRBD1. The trim removed 4 bases at V and 9 bases at J, leaving 5 bases unmatched. This CDR3 has 13 amino acids. Germline CDR1 LGHDT, CDR2 YNNKEL (reference sequence). Here the CDR3 DNA reads TGTGCCAGCAGCCGGGACAGGCTGGGTGAGCAGTTCTTC. It yields the protein CASSRDRLGEQFF.

The chain uses TRBV7-2 and TRBJ2-7; D not certain. In germline, CDR1 is SGHTA, CDR2 FQGNSA. The CDR3 spans 15 residues. The V end lost 5 bases, the J end lost 0 bases, and 14 bases lay between the germline ends. For the CDR3, the DNA is TGTGCCAGCAGCCGGGTCTCGGATAGCTCCTACGAGCAGTACTTC. This codes for CASSRVSDSSYEQYF.

The genes are TRBV6-2 or TRBV6-3 and TRBJ1-1; 12 bases fit TRBD1. V was pared by 4 bases and J by 10 bases, with 4 bases of the junction left unmatched. Germline V gene data show CDR1 as MNHEY and CDR2 as SVGEGT. This CDR3 is 13 amino acids long. CDR3 bases: TGTGCCAGCAGTTGGGGACAGGGGGCAGGAGCTTTCTTT. Protein product: CASSWGQGAGAFF.

The chain's CDR3 is CASSEPRGVNTEAFF. CDR3 nucleotide sequence: TGTGCCAGCAGTGAACCCAGGGGGGTGAACACTGAAGCTTTCTTT. This chain joins TRBV6-1 and TRBJ1-1, with 7 bases that match TRBD1. The CDR3 is 15 residues long. In germline, CDR1 is MNHNS, CDR2 SASEGT. Losses at the gene ends were 2 bases for V and 0 bases for J; bases not matched to a gene: 3.

The V call is TRBV19, the J call TRBJ1-6; possible D gene TRBD1, 6 bases. V was shortened by 8 bases and J by 10 bases, with 27 bases between the two germline ends. Germline assignment: CDR1 LNHDA and CDR2 SQIVND (reference sequence). This CDR3 is 17 amino acids long. CDR3 coding DNA: TGTGCCAGTGCGCCGGGCGGGCGAACAGGGTCTGGGTCACCCCTCCACTTT. The encoded protein is CASAPGGRTGSGSPLHF. The whole variable domain, remainder taken from reference TRBV19 and TRBJ1-6, is DGGITQSPKYLFRKEGQNVTLSCEQNLNHDAMYWYRQDPGQGLRLIYYSQIVNDFQKGDIAEGYSVSREKKESFPLTVTSAQKNPTAFYLCASAPGGRTGSGSPLHFGNGTRLTVT.

J is TRBJ2-1 and V is TRBV7-8; D possibly corresponds to TRBD2 (6 bases). The CDR3 length is 13 residues. V was pared by 6 bases and J by 13 bases, with 19 bases between. CDR1 SGHVS and CDR2 FQNEAQ come from the germline V gene. The CDR3 is CASRVGGDSRQFF. The CDR3 region has the DNA TGTGCCAGCAGGGTGGGTGGGGACTCCCGACAGTTCTTC.

This clone was seen once. The chain couples TRBV6-4 to TRBJ2-5; TRBD1 matches at 8 bases. This CDR3 contains 14 residues. J was trimmed by 4 bases and V by 8 bases; bases with no gene match: 9. CDR1 and CDR2 from the germline V gene are MRHNA and SNTAGT. The CDR3 region has the DNA TGTGCCAGCCTTCGGACAGGGAAGGGAGAGACCCAGTACTTC. This codes for CASLRTGKGETQYF.

The chain has TRBV2 and TRBJ2-5, with D possibly TRBD2 on 5 matching bases. The germline V gene encodes CDR1 SNHLY and CDR2 FYNNEI. This CDR3 comprises 13 residues. The V and J ends lost 5 bases and 2 bases respectively, with 9 bases between them. In DNA form, the CDR3 reads TGTGCCAGCAGTTCCGACTATCAAGAGACCCAGTACTTC. It translates to CASSSDYQETQYF.

This clone was observed a single time. The rearrangement uses TRBV9 and TRBJ2-1; 7 nucleotides agree with TRBD1. The CDR3 runs to 17 residues. With V trimmed by 4 bases and J by 6 bases, 16 bases remained unmatched. In germline, CDR1 is SGDLS, CDR2 YYNGEE. CDR3 in DNA: TGTGCCAGCAGCACCTCGACAGGGTATCGTTCGGGCAATGAGCAGTTCTTC. Encoded protein: CASSTSTGYRSGNEQFF.